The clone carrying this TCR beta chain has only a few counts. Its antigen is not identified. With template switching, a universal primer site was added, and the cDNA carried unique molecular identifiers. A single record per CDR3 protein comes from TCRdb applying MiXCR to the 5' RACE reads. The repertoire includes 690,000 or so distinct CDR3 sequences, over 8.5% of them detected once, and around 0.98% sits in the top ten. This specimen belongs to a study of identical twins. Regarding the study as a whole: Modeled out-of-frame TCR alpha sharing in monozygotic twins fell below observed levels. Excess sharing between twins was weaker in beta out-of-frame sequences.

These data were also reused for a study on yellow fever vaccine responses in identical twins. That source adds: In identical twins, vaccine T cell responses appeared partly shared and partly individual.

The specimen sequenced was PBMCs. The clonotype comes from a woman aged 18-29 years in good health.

CDR3 region: CASRFRPSGEVDTQYF. CDR3 DNA sequence: TGTGCCAGCAGGTTTAGGCCTAGCGGGGAAGTAGATACGCAGTATTTT. The chain couples TRBV2 to TRBJ2-3, with 9 nucleotides matching TRBD2. Germline-derived CDR1 and CDR2 are SNHLY and FYNNEI. This CDR3 region has 16 residues. V dropped 6 bases and J dropped 5; count of bases not matched to a gene: 12.